This paragraph covers one T cell receptor (beta chain) sequence. Its matching antigen is unknown. With the Oncomine TCR Beta short-read assay, DNA from cultured CD4+ T cells was sequenced. TCRdb analysed the PCR reads with MiXCR anew, one entry per CDR3 protein. The profile covers about 10,000 distinct CDR3 sequences, with approximately 62% appearing a single time and 9% to 12% taken by the ten largest. This record belongs to a study of vaccination and CD4 T cells after COVID-19. Treatment of the sample: roughly 10-day PBMC culture with coronavirus spike peptide pools or control peptides (ViraFEST assay). Sequencing was performed on CD4+ T cells from blood, cultured in vitro. The sequence was collected from a human donor who had recovered from COVID-19.

In DNA form, the CDR3 reads TGTGCCAGCAGCTTCAGGGGGGAAAATTCACCCCTCCACTTT. It is translated as CASSFRGENSPLHF. The chain uses TRBV7-6 and TRBJ1-6; 7 positions agree with TRBD1. Germline loops: CDR1 SGHVS, CDR2 FNYEAQ. Unmatched junction bases numbered 3, after V lost 3 bases and J lost 7 bases. The CDR3 runs 14 residues.